This TCR beta chain was identified in a study of PD-1 blockade in classical Hodgkin lymphoma. General study results and limits: CD4+ TCR diversity rose significantly by C4D1, and CD8+ TCR diversity did not. Diminished baseline TCR diversity has been reported in newly diagnosed patients relative to healthy donors.

The assay was immunoSEQ multiplex PCR, and TCRdb's table has in-frame clones only and misses some. Among around 92,000 clones, 83% were seen once, and the ten largest hold about a sixth. Time point described: cycle 4 day 1 (C4D1), after 6 weeks of nivolumab. No patient escaped relapse after autologous stem cell transplantation, and brentuximab vedotin exposure varied. Unmatched junction bases numbered 9, after V lost 2 bases and J lost 8 bases. CDR3 length: 16 amino acids. From germline, CDR1 is SEHNR and CDR2 FQNEAQ (reference sequence). With regard to this clone: What it recognizes is unknown.

The starting material was peripheral blood mononuclear cells (PBMCs), obtained before the fourth cycle of nivolumab. The clonotype comes from a human donor with classical Hodgkin lymphoma. J is TRBJ1-4 and V is TRBV7-9, with TRBD1 matching over 9 bases. This CDR3 is CASSLSPGQGREKLFF. The CDR3 DNA reads as TGTGCCAGCAGCTTATCCCCGGGACAGGGTAGGGAAAAACTGTTTTTT.